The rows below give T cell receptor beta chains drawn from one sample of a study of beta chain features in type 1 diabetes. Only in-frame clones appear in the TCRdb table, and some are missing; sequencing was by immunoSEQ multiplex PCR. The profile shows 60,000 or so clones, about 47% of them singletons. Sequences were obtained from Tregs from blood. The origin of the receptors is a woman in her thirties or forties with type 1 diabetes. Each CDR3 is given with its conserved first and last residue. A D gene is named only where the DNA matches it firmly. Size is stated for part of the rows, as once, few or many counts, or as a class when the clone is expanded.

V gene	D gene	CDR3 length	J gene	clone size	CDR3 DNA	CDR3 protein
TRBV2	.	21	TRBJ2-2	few	TGTGCCAGCAGTGAACCCGGGGAAAGATCGGGTAGGGAAGCGAACACCGGGGAGCTGTTTTTT	CASSEPGERSGREANTGELFF
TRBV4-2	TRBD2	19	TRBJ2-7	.	TGTGCCAGCAGCCCCTCCGGGACTAGCGTCGCTAGGAGCTCCTACGAGCAGTACTTC	CASSPSGTSVARSSYEQYF
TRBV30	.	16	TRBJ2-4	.	TGTGCCTGGAGTGTGGGCAGGGTTGAGGACAAAAACATTCAGTACTTC	CAWSVGRVEDKNIQYF
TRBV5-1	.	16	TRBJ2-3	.	TGCGCCAGCAGCCCGGGTACCTCCTCCGGGTCAGATACGCAGTATTTT	CASSPGTSSGSDTQYF
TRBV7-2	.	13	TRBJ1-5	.	TGTGCCAGCAGCTACCCCCCCAGTTCATCCCAGCATTTT	CASSYPPSSSQHF
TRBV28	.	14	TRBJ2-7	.	TGTGCCAGCAGTAAAGGGGGGGCCGGTACCGAGCAGTACTTC	CASSKGGAGTEQYF
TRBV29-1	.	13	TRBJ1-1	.	TGCAGCGTTGTTCGCGGGGCGAACACTGAAGCTTTCTTT	CSVVRGANTEAFF
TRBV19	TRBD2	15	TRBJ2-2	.	TGTGCCAGTAGTATTGGCGGGAGGGCTACCGGGGAGCTGTTTTTT	CASSIGGRATGELFF
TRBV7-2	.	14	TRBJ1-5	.	TGTGCCAGCAGCGAAGCCGCGTCCAATCAGCCCCAGCATTTT	CASSEAASNQPQHF
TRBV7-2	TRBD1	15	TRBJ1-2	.	TGTGCCAGCAGCTTGAGGACAGGGGACAACTATGGCTACACCTTC	CASSLRTGDNYGYTF
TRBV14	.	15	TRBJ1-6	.	TGTGCCAGCAAAAGGTCCGGGAGCTCTAATTCACCCCTCCACTTT	CASKRSGSSNSPLHF
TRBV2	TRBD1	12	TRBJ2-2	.	TGTGCCAGCAGTCCACAGGGGAGGGAGCTGTTTTTT	CASSPQGRELFF
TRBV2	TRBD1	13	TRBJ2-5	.	TGTGCCAGCATCAGGACAGGGGGCGAGACCCAGTACTTC	CASIRTGGETQYF
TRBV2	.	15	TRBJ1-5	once	TGTGCCAGCAGTGAAGCCGGTTTTGGCAATCAGCCCCAGCATTTT	CASSEAGFGNQPQHF
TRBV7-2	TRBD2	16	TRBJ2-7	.	TGTGCCAGCAGCTTAATGGGACTAGCGGGAGATATTGGGCAGTACTTC	CASSLMGLAGDIGQYF
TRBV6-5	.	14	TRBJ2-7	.	TGTGCCAGCAGTTACTCTACCGGGAACTACGAGCAGTACTTC	CASSYSTGNYEQYF
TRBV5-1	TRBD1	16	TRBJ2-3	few	TGCGCCAGCAGCCCCCCGGGACAGGGGTGGGCAGATACGCAGTATTTT	CASSPPGQGWADTQYF
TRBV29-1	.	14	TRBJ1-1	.	TGCAGCGTTGAACGCGGGGGAGTGAACACTGAAGCTTTCTTT	CSVERGGVNTEAFF
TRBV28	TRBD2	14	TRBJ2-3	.	TGTGCCAGCAGTCCTCTAGCGGGAACAGATACGCAGTATTTT	CASSPLAGTDTQYF
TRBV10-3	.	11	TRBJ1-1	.	TGTGCCATCGCGGGAAACACTGAAGCTTTCTTT	CAIAGNTEAFF
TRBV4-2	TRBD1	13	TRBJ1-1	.	TGTGCCAGCAGCCAAGATGAAGCAGGGGGAGCTTTCTTT	CASSQDEAGGAFF
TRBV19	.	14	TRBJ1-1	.	TGTGCCAGTAGTATCGGAGACAGAAACACTGAAGCTTTCTTT	CASSIGDRNTEAFF
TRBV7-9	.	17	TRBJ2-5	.	TGTGCCAGCAGCCAGAGGGTTGAGCCACGGGGGCAAGAGACCCAGTACTTC	CASSQRVEPRGQETQYF
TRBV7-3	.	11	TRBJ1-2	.	TGTGCCAGCCACGAGGGGGATGGCTACACCTTC	CASHEGDGYTF
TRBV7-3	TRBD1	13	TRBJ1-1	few	TGTGCCAGCAGCCCCCAGGGGGCGAGTGCAGCTTTCTTT	CASSPQGASAAFF
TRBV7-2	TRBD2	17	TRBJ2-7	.	TGTGCCAGCAGCCCCAGGACTAGCGACCTCCTCTCCTACGAGCAGTACTTC	CASSPRTSDLLSYEQYF
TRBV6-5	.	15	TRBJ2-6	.	TGTGCCAGCAAAAGGGGAAGATCTGGGGCCAACGTCCTGACTTTC	CASKRGRSGANVLTF
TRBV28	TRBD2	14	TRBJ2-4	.	TGTGCCACCTCGGCGGGGGACGTCAGGAACATTCAGTACTTC	CATSAGDVRNIQYF
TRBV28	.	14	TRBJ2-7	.	TGTGCCAGCGTCTCCGGGACACTTACCTACGAGCAGTACTTC	CASVSGTLTYEQYF
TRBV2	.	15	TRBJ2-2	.	TGTGCCAGCAGTGTGGAGGGGCCGAACACCGGGGAGCTGTTTTTT	CASSVEGPNTGELFF
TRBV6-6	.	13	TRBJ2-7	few	TGTGCCAGCAGACCGGGACTCTCCTACGAGCAGTACTTC	CASRPGLSYEQYF
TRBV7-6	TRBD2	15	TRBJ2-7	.	TGTGCCAGCAGCCCCCGGACTAGCGGGAGCTACGAGCAGTACTTC	CASSPRTSGSYEQYF
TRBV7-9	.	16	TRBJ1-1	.	TGTGCCAGCAGCAGCCCCCACGGCAGGGCCGACACTGAAGCTTTCTTT	CASSSPHGRADTEAFF
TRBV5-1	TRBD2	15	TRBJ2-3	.	TGCGCCAGCAGCTTCGCCGGGACTAGCTCAGATACGCAGTATTTT	CASSFAGTSSDTQYF
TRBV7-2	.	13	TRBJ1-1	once	TGTGCCAGCAAGGGGGACCTACTAGGGTCAGCTTTCTTT	CASKGDLLGSAFF
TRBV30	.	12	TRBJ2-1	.	TGTGCCCGCTCCTGGGGTAGCGGTGAGCAGTTCTTC	CARSWGSGEQFF
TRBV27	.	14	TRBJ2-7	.	TGTGCCAGCAGTTACCGCAGGGTTTTGGGCGAGCAGTACTTC	CASSYRRVLGEQYF
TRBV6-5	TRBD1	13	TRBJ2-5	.	TGTGCCAGCAGTCGGGGACAGCGGGAGACCCAGTACTTC	CASSRGQRETQYF
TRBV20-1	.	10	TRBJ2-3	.	TGCAGTGCTAGAGCTGACCGAGACATTTTT	CSARADRDIF
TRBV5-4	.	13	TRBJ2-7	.	TGTGCCAGCAGCTTAGCAGGGGTTGGGGAGCAGTACTTC	CASSLAGVGEQYF
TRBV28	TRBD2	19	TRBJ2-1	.	TGTGCCAGCAGTGCATCTTATACCGGACTAGCGGGGGACTACAATGAGCAGTTCTTC	CASSASYTGLAGDYNEQFF
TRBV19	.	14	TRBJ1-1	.	TGTGCCAGTAGTATTCAGGGATGGAACACTGAAGCTTTCTTT	CASSIQGWNTEAFF
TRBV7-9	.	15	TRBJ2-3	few	TGTGCCAGCAGCTCCCTATCTGAGATCACAGATACGCAGTATTTT	CASSSLSEITDTQYF
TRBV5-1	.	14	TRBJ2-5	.	TGCGCCAGCAGCTTGGTTGGCAGAAGAGAGACCCAGTACTTC	CASSLVGRRETQYF
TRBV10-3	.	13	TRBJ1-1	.	TGTGCCATCAGGACCCAGGGCGACACTGAAGCTTTCTTT	CAIRTQGDTEAFF
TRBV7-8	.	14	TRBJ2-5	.	TGTGCCAGCAGCGCAGGACAGGGAGGGGAGACCCAGTACTTC	CASSAGQGGETQYF
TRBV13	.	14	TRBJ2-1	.	TGTGCCAGCGGTTCCCGACTAATCTACAATGAGCAGTTCTTC	CASGSRLIYNEQFF
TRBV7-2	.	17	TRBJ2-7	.	TGTGCCAGTAGCTTAGCGGGACAGGGAACCCCCTACTACGAGCAGTACTTC	CASSLAGQGTPYYEQYF
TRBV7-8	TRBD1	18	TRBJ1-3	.	TGTGCCAGCAGCTTACGAGGACAGGGTTCTGGAACTGGAAACACCATATATTTT	CASSLRGQGSGTGNTIYF